This T cell receptor (beta chain) was recovered during a study of CD8 T cells in ankylosing spondylitis. Study-wide points: Disease-linked clones, CD8+, were relatively rare in peripheral blood. Roughly 8 highly homologous variants formed a TCR beta motif that appeared characteristic of ankylosing spondylitis blood. Disease-linked clones were reportedly significantly enriched in matched ankylosing spondylitis synovial fluid.

This clonotype was counted many times. Its specificity is unknown. Quantitative barcoded 5'-RACE was used to prepare TCR beta libraries. TCRdb ran MiXCR on the 5' RACE reads and lists one entry per CDR3 protein. The data contain hundreds of thousands of distinct CDR3 sequences, roughly 25% of them singletons. Sequencing was done on a sample of blood, either unsorted or a sorted T cell fraction (not recorded which). The TCR originated in a male donor with ankylosing spondylitis or in good health (not recorded which).

The CDR3 sequence is CSARTGTYSYNEQFF. The CDR3 DNA is TGCAGTGCTCGCACCGGGACGTACTCCTACAATGAGCAGTTCTTC. V usage is TRBV20-1 and J usage is TRBJ2-1; D may match TRBD1 or TRBD2 (5 bases each). Germline CDR1 and CDR2: DFQATT and SNEGSKA (reference sequence). CDR3 length equals 15 residues. V shed 5 bases and J shed 0 bases, with 14 bases lying between them.